These 24 T cell receptor beta chains originate from one sample sequenced in a study of T cells after yellow fever vaccination. TCRdb redid the calling of the 5' RACE reads with MiXCR, one entry per CDR3 protein. The data show about 68,000 distinct CDR3 sequences, just over 6.5% seen once. Sequencing was performed on CD8+ T cells sorted from PBMCs, taken about 41 days after the first yellow fever vaccination. These receptor sequences come from a man aged 18 to 30 who received the YFV17D yellow fever vaccine.

On this clonotype: This may be a read error: a much more frequent sequence differs by one nucleotide. J is TRBJ1-1 and V is TRBV9, with 7 bases matching TRBD1. The CDR3 has 15 amino acids. V lost 6 bases, J lost 0 bases, and 8 bases stayed unmatched. Germline CDR1 reads SGDLS; CDR2 reads YYNGEE. The CDR3 sequence: CASTPRDRMNTEAFF. As DNA, the CDR3 is TGTGCCAGCACCCCCCGGGACAGAATGAACACTGAAGCTTTCTTT.

This clonotype was detected many times. The chain recombines TRBV3-1 with TRBJ2-7; no firm D call. The ends were cut back, 1 base at V and 6 bases at J, with 13 bases in the middle. The CDR3 is 14 amino acids. CDR1 and CDR2 from the germline V gene are LGHDT and YNNKEL (reference sequence). The CDR3 DNA reads as TGTGCCAGCAGCCAAGCCGCTAGGCCATTCGAGCAGTACTTC. Amino acid sequence: CASSQAARPFEQYF.

V and J are TRBV6-5 and TRBJ1-1; 9 nucleotides agree with TRBD1. The CDR3 extends over 16 amino acids. The V and J ends lost 5 bases and 4 bases, in that order; junction bases with no gene match: 11. Looked up from germline, CDR1 is MNHEY and CDR2 is SVGAGI. CDR3 nucleotide sequence: TGTGCCAGCAGTCCCGGGACAGGGTATATCGCCACTGAAGCTTTCTTT. Amino acids: CASSPGTGYIATEAFF.

In its sample, this clonotype was seen a few times. V gene TRBV7-3 combines with J gene TRBJ2-3; D not resolved. There are 16 residues in the CDR3. Deletions cut 0 bases from V and 1 base from J, with 11 bases between. Germline lookup yields CDR1 SGHTA and CDR2 FQGTGA. The CDR3 loop is CASSLTGLDRTDTQYF. CDR3 DNA sequence: TGTGCCAGCAGCTTAACAGGTCTGGACCGCACAGATACGCAGTATTTT. The whole variable domain, remainder taken from reference TRBV7-3 and TRBJ2-3, is GAGVSQTPSNKVTEKGKYVELRCDPISGHTALYWYRQSLGQGPEFLIYFQGTGAADDSGLPNDRFFAVRPEGSVSTLKIQRTERGDSAVYLCASSLTGLDRTDTQYFGPGTRLTVL.

This clonotype occurred many times. The chain uses TRBV6-2 or TRBV6-3 and TRBJ2-3; 8 bases map to TRBD2. The CDR3 consists of 15 residues. The trim removed 6 bases at V and 1 base at J, leaving 6 bases unmatched. The germline CDR1 and CDR2 sequences are MNHEY and SVGEGT. CDR3 coding DNA: TGTGCCAGCAGCCCACGGGGGGGCGGCACAGATACGCAGTATTTT. It is translated as CASSPRGGGTDTQYF.

This clonotype was recorded a few times. The rearrangement joins TRBV12-3 or TRBV12-4 to TRBJ2-3; no firm D call. V lost 6 bases to trimming and J lost 4 bases, with 8 bases between them. The CDR3 contains 12 residues. The CDR3 loop reads CASSWSADTQYF. The CDR3 DNA is TGTGCCAGCAGCTGGAGCGCAGATACGCAGTATTTT.

This clonotype was seen ten or more times. The chain couples TRBV6-2 or TRBV6-3 to TRBJ2-5; tentatively, D is TRBD2 (6 bases). Trimming took 6 bases from V and 4 from J, leaving 9 bases between them. The CDR3 spans 12 residues. Germline V gene data show CDR1 as MNHEY and CDR2 as SVGEGT. CDR3 sequence (DNA): TGTGCCAGCAGATCGCGGGGAGAGACCCAGTACTTC. It encodes CASRSRGETQYF.

There are many counts of this clonotype. J is TRBJ1-1 and V is TRBV6-1; TRBD1 agrees at 9 bases. Germline lookup yields CDR1 MNHNS and CDR2 SASEGT. V shed 6 bases, J shed 2 bases, and the junction held 7 bases outside the gene matches. This CDR3 has 15 amino acids. CDR3 sequence: CASRLLQGANTEAFF. The CDR3 nucleotides are TGTGCCAGCAGGCTACTACAGGGGGCTAACACTGAAGCTTTCTTT.

This clonotype was detected ten times or more. V usage is TRBV4-2 and J usage is TRBJ2-3; D unclear. V was pared by 0 bases and J by 2 bases, with 3 bases between. CDR1 is LGHNA, CDR2 YNFKEQ, per germline. This CDR3 has 13 amino acids. The chain's CDR3 is CASSQDPTDTQYF. CDR3 DNA sequence: TGTGCCAGCAGCCAAGACCCCACAGATACGCAGTATTTT.

This clonotype has a count of ten or more. The gene calls are TRBV28 and TRBJ1-1; no definite D call. V dropped 3 bases and J dropped 0 bases, with 5 bases sitting between them. CDR1 is MDHEN, CDR2 SYDVKM, per germline. The CDR3 length is 13 residues. The CDR3 reads CASSFGLNTEAFF. The CDR3 nucleotides read TGTGCCAGCAGTTTTGGATTGAACACTGAAGCTTTCTTT.

This clonotype occurred many times. This chain joins TRBV29-1 and TRBJ2-7; D possibly corresponds to TRBD1 (6 bases). The V gene's germline CDR1 is SQVTM and CDR2 ANQGSEA. This CDR3 has 12 residues. V dropped 1 base and J dropped 6 bases, with 10 bases sitting between them. DNA for the CDR3: TGCAGCGTTGAAGGTCAGGGGTCCGAGCAGTACTTC. Translated: CSVEGQGSEQYF.

This clonotype was observed once. This may arise from a read error, as a much more abundant clone is one base away. The V gene is TRBV24-1, the J gene TRBJ1-5, with unresolved D. This CDR3 spans 12 amino acids. CDR1 is KGHDR, CDR2 SFDVKD, per germline. Deletions cut 4 bases from V and 8 bases from J, with 8 bases between. As DNA, the CDR3 is TGTGCCACCAGTGAAGCAGAGGAGCCCCAGCATTTT. Translation gives CATSEAEEPQHF.

This clonotype was seen only once. This may come from a read error, since a much larger clone is one base off. The CDR3, as DNA: TGTGCCAGCAGTTACCTGGGCGTGGGGGCCGATGAGCAGTTCTTC. This sequence encodes CASSYLGVGADEQFF. The rearrangement uses TRBV6-5 and TRBJ2-1, with a tentative D call TRBD1 (6 bases). CDR1 and CDR2 from the germline V gene are MNHEY and SVGAGI. This CDR3 is built from 15 residues. V lost 2 bases and J 8 bases, leaving 16 bases between the germline ends.

This chain connects TRBV6-5 to TRBJ1-2; D gene ambiguous. The V end lost 0 bases, the J end lost 9 bases, and 20 bases lay between the germline ends. Per the germline V gene, CDR1 is MNHEY and CDR2 is SVGAGI. The CDR3 runs to 16 residues. Written as DNA, the CDR3 is TGTGCCAGCAGTTACTCGAGGACGCGCCTCTGGTATAGCTACACCTTC. Translation: CASSYSRTRLWYSYTF.

This clonotype was seen only a few times. The chain joins TRBV6-5 to TRBJ1-1; D uncertain. CDR3 length equals 13 residues. V was cut by 6 bases and J by 3 bases, with 11 bases left in between. Germline V gives CDR1 MNHEY, CDR2 SVGAGI. In nucleotides, the CDR3 is TGTGCCAGCAGCCCAGGAGGGCACACTGAAGCTTTCTTT. This translates into CASSPGGHTEAFF.

This clonotype appeared many times. This chain joins TRBV7-6 and TRBJ2-7; TRBD2 agrees at 9 bases. The CDR3 is 16 residues long. Trimming cost V 7 bases and J 4 bases; bases outside gene matches: 14. CDR1 and CDR2 from the germline V gene are SGHVS and FNYEAQ. The CDR3 is CASTSSGAGGPYEQYF. CDR3 DNA sequence: TGTGCCAGCACTTCTTCGGGGGCGGGGGGGCCTTACGAGCAGTACTTC. Supplemented by reference TRBV7-6 and TRBJ2-7, the full variable domain reads GAGVSQSPRYKVTKRGQDVALRCDPISGHVSLYWYRQALGQGPEFLTYFNYEAQQDKSGLPNDRFSAERPEGSISTLTIQRTEQRDSAMYRCASTSSGAGGPYEQYFGPGTRLTVT.

V is TRBV4-3 and J is TRBJ1-4, with a possible D match to TRBD1 (5 bases). V was cut by 0 bases and J by 8 bases, with 16 bases left in between. The CDR3 extends over 16 amino acids. The germline V gene has CDR1 LGHNA and CDR2 YSLEER. The DNA for the CDR3 is TGCGCCAGCAGCCAAGATCTTTCTAGCAGGGTAGAAAAACTGTTTTTT. Residues: CASSQDLSSRVEKLFF.

In its sample, this clonotype was seen a few times. V gene TRBV7-9 combines with J gene TRBJ2-7, with no clear D. The CDR3 has 13 residues. V gave up 2 bases and J gave up 2 bases, with 7 bases separating them. Germline V gene lookup returns CDR1 SEHNR and CDR2 FQNEAQ (reference sequence). CDR3 DNA: TGTGCCAGCAGCTTATTCGACCCCTACGAGCAGTACGTC. It encodes CASSLFDPYEQYV.

This clonotype was counted many times. The chain employs TRBV7-2 and TRBJ2-7; either TRBD1 or TRBD2 may fit D (6 bases each). The CDR3 length is 15 residues. The germline V gene encodes CDR1 SGHTA and CDR2 FQGNSA. V lost 2 bases and J lost 0, with 11 bases in between. The CDR3 nucleotides read TGTGCCAGCAGCTTATTTCGGGGGCTCTCCTACGAGCAGTACTTC. It codes for CASSLFRGLSYEQYF.

This clonotype came up many times. The chain uses TRBV9 and TRBJ1-1; D gene ambiguous. V lost 4 bases and J lost 8, with 12 bases in between. From germline, CDR1 is SGDLS and CDR2 YYNGEE. The CDR3 covers 12 residues. The CDR3 is CASSPSGAEAFF. The CDR3 bases are TGTGCCAGCAGCCCCTCGGGTGCGGAAGCTTTCTTT.

This rearrangement joins TRBV7-9 to TRBJ2-7; no clear D. The length of the CDR3 is 14 residues. Looked up from germline, CDR1 is SEHNR and CDR2 is FQNEAQ (reference sequence). V lost 1 base and J 1 base, leaving 8 bases between the germline ends. The CDR3 here is CASSLESASYEQYF. CDR3 bases: TGTGCCAGCAGCTTAGAGTCCGCGTCCTACGAGCAGTACTTC.

This clonotype has a handful of counts. The chain uses TRBV5-6 and TRBJ2-2; 11 positions agree with TRBD1. The CDR3 runs 18 residues. Unmatched junction bases numbered 9, after V lost 4 bases and J lost 1 base. CDR1 SGHDT and CDR2 YYEEEE come from the germline V gene. The CDR3 region is CASSGGTGGFWNTGELFF. CDR3 nucleotide sequence: TGTGCCAGCAGCGGTGGGACAGGGGGTTTTTGGAACACCGGGGAGCTGTTTTTT.

This chain links TRBV11-2 with TRBJ2-7; 10 nucleotides align to TRBD1. Germline CDR1 is SGHAT and CDR2 is FQNNGV. V dropped 1 base and J dropped 4; count of bases not matched to a gene: 10. The CDR3 has 17 residues. The CDR3 region is CASSLVGTGVGFYEQYF. CDR3 in DNA: TGTGCCAGCAGCTTAGTAGGGACAGGGGTTGGTTTTTACGAGCAGTACTTC.

This clonotype was detected ten times or more. This chain links TRBV12-3 or TRBV12-4 with TRBJ1-1; D is undetermined. The CDR3 loop spans 13 amino acids. V lost 5 bases, J lost 10 bases, and 17 bases lay in between. The CDR3 loop is CASSPRAVTVAFF. The DNA of the CDR3 is TGTGCCAGCAGTCCCCGGGCAGTCACGGTAGCTTTCTTT.